Presented here are 27 T cell receptor beta chains from one specimen sequenced in a study of blood T cell repertoires in COVID-19. The method was immunoSEQ multiplex PCR; TCRdb's version includes in-frame clones alone and lacks a portion of them. In the table there are about 140,000 clones, 70% to 80% of which are singletons. Source material: peripheral blood. Receptor source: a man aged 45 to 65 with acute or convalescent COVID-19.

The rearrangement joins TRBV5-1 to TRBJ2-2; 7 bases are a match to TRBD1. Germline-derived CDR1 and CDR2 are SGHRS and YFSETQ. CDR3 length equals 15 residues. The V gene end was trimmed by 4 bases and the J gene end by 3 bases; junction bases not matched to a gene: 6. CDR3 coding DNA: TGCGCCAGCAGCCTCACCGGGACAGACACCGGGGAGCTGTTTTTT. Translating it yields CASSLTGTDTGELFF.

The chain employs TRBV30 and TRBJ1-6; D is possibly TRBD1 (6 bases). CDR1 is GTSNPN and CDR2 is SVGIG in the germline V gene (reference sequence). V dropped 1 base and J dropped 9 bases, with 10 bases sitting between them. The CDR3 is 13 residues long. This chain's CDR3 is CAWSGQDGSPLHF. CDR3 in DNA: TGTGCCTGGAGTGGACAGGACGGTTCACCCCTCCACTTT.

This chain joins TRBV7-9 and TRBJ2-3, with 8 bases fitting TRBD1. V shed 4 bases, J shed 3 bases, and the junction held 3 bases outside the gene matches. The CDR3 has 14 residues. Germline V CDR1 and CDR2: SEHNR, FQNEAQ (reference sequence). CDR3 protein: CASSWTGLTDTQYF. The CDR3 bases are TGTGCCAGCAGCTGGACAGGGCTTACAGATACGCAGTATTTT. Full variable domain (outside the CDR3, taken from reference TRBV7-9 and TRBJ2-3): DTGVSQNPRHKITKRGQNVTFRCDPISEHNRLYWYRQTLGQGPEFLTYFQNEAQLEKSRLLSDRFSAERPKGSFSTLEIQRTEQGDSAMYLCASSWTGLTDTQYFGPGTRLTVL.

The table lists this clone with a few counts. The V and J genes are TRBV2 and TRBJ2-5, with D tentatively TRBD1 (5 bases). Germline loops: CDR1 SNHLY, CDR2 FYNNEI. V was cut by 0 bases and J by 3 bases, with 17 bases left in between. The CDR3 is 17 residues long. As DNA, the CDR3 is TGTGCCAGCAGTGAAGCGCTTCGGGCAGGGCGTGAAGAGACCCAGTACTTC. It specifies CASSEALRAGREETQYF.

This clone was seen once. The chain is built from TRBV19 and TRBJ1-4; unclear D gene. The ends were cut back, 4 bases at V and 6 bases at J, with 12 bases in the middle. The CDR3 runs to 14 residues. CDR1 is LNHDA and CDR2 is SQIVND in the germline V gene (reference sequence). The CDR3 DNA is TGTGCCAGTAGTAATTCAGGTTGGGATGAAAAACTGTTTTTT. It yields the protein CASSNSGWDEKLFF.

The chain combines TRBV6-6 with TRBJ2-2; 10 nucleotides match TRBD2. Per the germline V gene, CDR1 is MNHNY and CDR2 is SVGAGI (reference sequence). CDR3 size: 19 residues. V lost 5 bases, J lost 4 bases, and 16 bases stayed unmatched. The CDR3 spells CASSLRLRAGGRATGELFF. Here the CDR3 DNA reads TGTGCCAGCAGTCTACGACTAAGAGCGGGGGGGCGGGCCACCGGGGAGCTGTTTTTT.

The chain employs TRBV4-1 and TRBJ1-4; 7 positions agree with TRBD1. The CDR3 covers 14 residues. J was trimmed by 7 bases and V by 5 bases; bases with no gene match: 7. Germline CDR1 is MGHRA and CDR2 is YSYEKL. CDR3 DNA: TGCGCCAGCAGCGGGTACGGGACAGCTGAAAAACTGTTTTTT. Its translation: CASSGYGTAEKLFF.

This clone was seen only once. The rearrangement uses TRBV19 and TRBJ2-2; D is possibly TRBD2 (6 bases). Per germline, CDR1 LNHDA and CDR2 SQIVND (reference sequence). V was trimmed by 1 base and J by 4 bases, leaving 7 bases between them. CDR3 length equals 14 residues. DNA of the CDR3: TGTGCCAGTAGTATAGCCGGGGGCACCGGGGAGCTGTTTTTT. It yields the protein CASSIAGGTGELFF.

This rearrangement joins TRBV7-8 to TRBJ2-2; 9 bases are shared with TRBD1. CDR3 length: 15 residues. J was trimmed by 7 bases and V by 5 bases; bases with no gene match: 8. Germline loops: CDR1 SGHVS, CDR2 FQNEAQ. The CDR3 bases are TGTGCCAGCAGCGACGACAGGGGGGGAGGCGGGGAGCTGTTTTTT. Its translation: CASSDDRGGGGELFF.

This chain links TRBV19 with TRBJ1-1, with 8 bases that match TRBD1. Germline V gene lookup returns CDR1 LNHDA and CDR2 SQIVND (reference sequence). V lost 10 bases to trimming and J lost 4 bases; unmatched junction nucleotides: 8. The CDR3 covers 13 residues. In nucleotides, the CDR3 is TGTGCCACCAAGGACAGGGAGGTCACTGAAGCTTTCTTT. Its translation is CATKDREVTEAFF.

The V and J genes are TRBV2 and TRBJ1-2; 7 positions agree with TRBD1. Unmatched junction bases numbered 8, after V lost 2 bases and J lost 5 bases. The length of the CDR3 is 15 residues. Germline V CDR1 and CDR2: SNHLY, FYNNEI. The CDR3 coding sequence is TGTGCCAGCAGTGAAAGTTACAGGGGTGGGTATGGCTACACCTTC. This codes for CASSESYRGGYGYTF.

The chain has TRBV10-2 and TRBJ2-7; the D gene is possibly TRBD1 (5 bases). Trimming shortened V by 5 bases and J by 3 bases, and 11 bases separated the two germline ends. This CDR3 spans 13 amino acids. Germline V gene lookup returns CDR1 WSHSY and CDR2 SAAADI. The CDR3 protein is CASSLGRDYEQYV. CDR3 nucleotide sequence: TGCGCCAGCAGTTTGGGCAGGGACTACGAGCAGTACGTC.

This clone has more than one count but fewer than ten. This chain joins TRBV20-1 and TRBJ1-1; 7 bases match TRBD1. Per germline, CDR1 DFQATT and CDR2 SNEGSKA (reference sequence). The CDR3 is made up of 15 amino acids. V lost 3 bases and J lost 3; bases outside the gene matches: 10. The CDR3 sequence: CSASGGTASHTEAFF. The DNA for the CDR3 is TGCAGTGCTAGTGGAGGGACAGCCTCTCACACTGAAGCTTTCTTT.

The J gene is TRBJ2-3, the V gene TRBV9; D gene uncertain. V was pared by 4 bases and J by 0 bases, with 9 bases between. Germline V gives CDR1 SGDLS, CDR2 YYNGEE. The CDR3 has 14 amino acids. CDR3: CASSPGRSTDTQYF. CDR3 bases: TGTGCCAGCAGCCCTGGCAGGAGCACAGATACGCAGTATTTT.

This clone came up a few times. The chain uses TRBV11-3 and TRBJ2-2, with TRBD1 matching 12 bases. The CDR3 covers 15 residues. Per germline, CDR1 SGHNT and CDR2 YENEEA. After removal of 5 bases from V and 7 bases from J, the junction contained 5 bases not matched to a gene. The CDR3 DNA follows: TGTGCCAGCAGCCCCGGGACAGGGGGCCGCGGGGAGCTGTTTTTT. Translating it yields CASSPGTGGRGELFF. The whole variable domain, remainder taken from reference TRBV11-3 and TRBJ2-2, is EAGVVQSPRYKIIEKKQPVAFWCNPISGHNTLYWYLQNLGQGPELLIRYENEEAVDDSQLPKDRFSAERLKGVDSTLKIQPAELGDSAVYLCASSPGTGGRGELFFGEGSRLTVL.

The gene calls are TRBV5-1 and TRBJ1-4, with TRBD1 as a possible D gene (6 bases). The CDR3 is 15 amino acids. V dropped 5 bases and J dropped 4 bases, with 15 bases sitting between them. Germline loops: CDR1 SGHRS, CDR2 YFSETQ. CDR3 amino acids: CASRSSGTSNEKLFF. Written as DNA, the CDR3 is TGCGCCAGCAGGAGTTCCGGGACAAGTAATGAAAAACTGTTTTTT.

This rearrangement joins TRBV3-1 (or the pseudogene TRBV3-2) to TRBJ1-6, with 7 bases matching TRBD1. The V segment lost 4 bases and the J segment 6 bases; nucleotides outside the gene matches: 9. In germline, CDR1 is LGHDT, CDR2 YNNKEL (reference sequence). This CDR3 contains 16 residues. The CDR3 DNA is TGTGCCAGCAGCCGACAGGGTTACGGGATTAATTCACCCCTCCACTTT. Amino acid sequence: CASSRQGYGINSPLHF.

The chain carries TRBV7-6 and TRBJ2-5; 11 nucleotides match TRBD1. Looked up from germline, CDR1 is SGHVS and CDR2 is FNYEAQ. The CDR3 runs 16 residues. Germline trimming cut 4 bases from V and 5 bases from J; bases unmatched to any gene: 9. CDR3 region: CASSSGGQGAGETQYF. The CDR3 coding sequence is TGTGCCAGCAGCTCAGGAGGACAGGGGGCTGGGGAGACCCAGTACTTC.

The genes are TRBV28 and TRBJ1-1; D is perhaps TRBD1 (6 bases). The CDR3 contains 15 residues. V was shortened by 2 bases and J by 1 base, with 11 bases between the two germline ends. Germline V gene sequence: CDR1 MDHEN, CDR2 SYDVKM. The CDR3 DNA reads as TGTGCCAGCAGTTTAACAGGGACAACGAACACTGAAGCTTTCTTT. Encoded protein: CASSLTGTTNTEAFF.

This clone was seen once. This chain's CDR3 is CSVIQGDETQYF. The DNA for the CDR3 is TGCAGCGTAATACAGGGTGATGAGACCCAGTACTTC. This chain joins TRBV29-1 and TRBJ2-5; possible D gene TRBD1, 6 bases. CDR3 length equals 12 residues. Deletions cut 6 bases from V and 5 bases from J, with 13 bases between. CDR1 SQVTM and CDR2 ANQGSEA come from the germline V gene.

J is TRBJ1-3 and V is TRBV6-5; a possible D gene is TRBD1 (5 bases). The CDR3 has 15 amino acids. V gave up 4 bases and J gave up 0 bases, with 10 bases separating them. Germline V lookup: CDR1 MNHEY, CDR2 SVGAGI. The CDR3 sequence is CASSSGTLSGNTIYF. In nucleotides, the CDR3 is TGTGCCAGCAGTTCCGGGACTCTCTCTGGAAACACCATATATTTT.

CDR3 DNA: TGTGCCAGCAGCAGTGATGGCGGGGCCATCTCCTATAATTCACCCCTCCACTTT. It translates to CASSSDGGAISYNSPLHF. This chain uses TRBV5-6 with TRBJ1-6; maybe TRBD1 (5 bases). Germline V gene lookup returns CDR1 SGHDT and CDR2 YYEEEE. The CDR3 totals 18 residues. Between the trimmed V and J ends, which lost 4 bases and 0 bases, there was a span of 17 bases.

CDR3: CASSSWSGGPYEQYV. The DNA of the CDR3 is TGTGCCAGCAGTTCTTGGTCAGGGGGCCCCTACGAGCAGTACGTC. The chain employs TRBV28 and TRBJ2-7, with TRBD1 identical over 8 bases. The ends lost 4 bases at V and 2 bases at J; junction bases unmatched: 7. Germline values: CDR1 MDHEN, CDR2 SYDVKM. The CDR3 loop spans 15 amino acids.

J is TRBJ1-1 and V is TRBV20-1; D unresolved. CDR3 length equals 11 residues. V gave up 5 bases and J gave up 12 bases, with 16 bases separating them. The germline CDR1 and CDR2 sequences are DFQATT and SNEGSKA (reference sequence). The CDR3 bases are TGCAGTGCTGTGGCCGGGTCCATAACTTTCTTT. Protein sequence: CSAVAGSITFF.

This sequence joins TRBV5-1 and TRBJ2-1; tentatively, D is TRBD1 (6 bases). The CDR3 loop spans 16 amino acids. V gave up 2 bases and J gave up 7 bases, with 19 bases separating them. The germline CDR1 and CDR2 sequences are SGHRS and YFSETQ. DNA of the CDR3: TGCGCCAGCAGCTTCGAGGTGTCAGGGGTAGAGAATGAGCAGTTCTTC. Amino acid sequence: CASSFEVSGVENEQFF.

The genes are TRBV6-5 and TRBJ1-1; the D is unclear. The CDR3 loop spans 13 amino acids. Trimming left V 6 bases short and J 7 bases short, with 15 bases between. CDR1 is MNHEY and CDR2 is SVGAGI in the germline V gene. The CDR3 sequence: CASSRSETDEAFF. CDR3 DNA: TGTGCCAGCAGCCGTTCAGAAACCGATGAAGCTTTCTTT.

J is TRBJ1-4 and V is TRBV19, with D perhaps matching TRBD1 (5 bases). This CDR3 contains 13 residues. Germline loops: CDR1 LNHDA, CDR2 SQIVND (reference sequence). The V gene lost 3 bases and the J gene lost 3 bases, with 5 bases spanning the gap. For the CDR3, the DNA is TGTGCCAGTAGTATGACAGCTAATGAAAAACTGTTTTTT. Protein product: CASSMTANEKLFF.